One and the same sample provided the 14 T cell receptor beta chains below, sequenced in a study of CD8 T cells in Susac syndrome. RNA amounts of roughly 0.45 to 1 ug underwent reverse transcription with random hexamers. TCRdb processed the immunoSEQ multiplex PCR reads anew with MiXCR; each CDR3 protein has one entry. The sample carries some 110,000 distinct CDR3 sequences, 96% recorded once. The specimen sequenced was CD4+ T cells from PBMCs. The source is a human donor with Susac syndrome.

This clonotype was seen a single time. The chain recombines TRBV5-1 with TRBJ2-1; D is perhaps TRBD2 (5 bases). CDR3 size: 14 residues. Germline V gene data show CDR1 as SGHRS and CDR2 as YFSETQ. Trimming shortened V by 0 bases and J by 7 bases, and 11 bases separated the two germline ends. CDR3 coding DNA: TGCGCCAGCAGCTTGGACGGGATGACGAATGAGCAGTTCTTC. Translated, it gives CASSLDGMTNEQFF.

This clonotype appeared a single time. This chain connects TRBV5-4 to TRBJ2-7; the D gene is possibly TRBD2 (6 bases). CDR3 length: 14 residues. V dropped 1 base and J dropped 6 bases, with 14 bases sitting between them. The germline V gene has CDR1 SGHNT and CDR2 YYREEE (reference sequence). For the CDR3, the DNA is TGTGCCAGCAGCTTGCGCCCTCGGGGAGGCGAGCAGTACTTC. This encodes CASSLRPRGGEQYF.

The chain links TRBV5-4 to TRBJ2-1; 11 nucleotides line up with TRBD2. V shed 4 bases and J 3 bases; nucleotides not matched to a gene: 12. The length of the CDR3 is 18 residues. CDR1 is SGHNT, CDR2 YYREEE, per germline (reference sequence). The CDR3 DNA sequence: TGTGCCAGCAGCCATCGTGAGACTAGCGGGATCCGCTACAATGAGCAGTTCTTC. It encodes CASSHRETSGIRYNEQFF.

This sequence joins TRBV5-1 and TRBJ2-1; D ambiguous. CDR3 length: 16 residues. Trimming took off 4 bases at V and 0 bases at J, with 14 bases between the two ends. Germline V lookup: CDR1 SGHRS, CDR2 YFSETQ. The CDR3 spells CASSLELIGSYNEQFF. DNA of the CDR3: TGCGCCAGCAGCCTAGAACTAATCGGCTCCTACAATGAGCAGTTCTTC.

The chain recombines TRBV28 with TRBJ2-3, with 10 bases that match TRBD2. Germline V lookup: CDR1 MDHEN, CDR2 SYDVKM. Trimming took 2 bases from V and 6 from J; bases not matched to a gene: 8. This CDR3 is built from 16 residues. In nucleotides, the CDR3 is TGTGCCAGCAGTTTAGGGCGGGCTAGCGGGAGTGATACGCAGTATTTT. It translates to CASSLGRASGSDTQYF.

The rearrangement joins TRBV9 to TRBJ1-5; no reliable D call. The CDR3 covers 13 residues. V was cut by 0 bases and J by 4 bases, with 5 bases left in between. The germline V gene has CDR1 SGDLS and CDR2 YYNGEE. CDR3 sequence reads: CASSVDPNQPQHF. CDR3 DNA sequence: TGTGCCAGCAGCGTAGACCCAAATCAGCCCCAGCATTTT. The full variable domain, with the rest looked up from reference TRBV9 and TRBJ1-5, is DSGVTQTPKHLITATGQRVTLRCSPRSGDLSVYWYQQSLDQGLQFLIQYYNGEERAKGNILERFSAQQFPDLHSELNLSSLELGDSALYFCASSVDPNQPQHFGDGTRLSIL.

The J gene is TRBJ1-2, the V gene TRBV29-1, with D possibly TRBD1 on 5 matching bases. The CDR3 sequence is 14 residues long. The germline V gene encodes CDR1 SQVTM and CDR2 ANQGSEA. Between the trimmed V and J ends, which lost 5 bases and 2 bases, there was a span of 15 bases. The DNA of the CDR3 is TGCAGCGTTCGGCCCTTGGAGGGGAACTATGGCTACACCTTC. It yields the protein CSVRPLEGNYGYTF.

CDR3 in amino acids: CASSLDQGSYFYEQYF. The CDR3 nucleotides read TGTGCCAGCAGCCTCGATCAGGGGAGTTATTTCTACGAGCAGTACTTC. V is TRBV9 and J is TRBJ2-7; weak D call: TRBD1 (6 bases). Trimming removed 4 bases at V and 3 bases at J, with 20 bases between. This CDR3 is built from 16 residues. Germline V gene data show CDR1 as SGDLS and CDR2 as YYNGEE.

V is TRBV2 and J is TRBJ2-5; D possibly matches TRBD1 or TRBD2 (6 bases each). The germline CDR1 and CDR2 sequences are SNHLY and FYNNEI. V lost 8 bases to trimming and J lost 7 bases, with 20 bases between them. The CDR3 has 14 amino acids. Here the CDR3 reads CASHSYVGGGTQYF. Written as DNA, the CDR3 is TGTGCCAGCCACTCCTATGTAGGAGGGGGGACCCAGTACTTC.

The rearrangement links TRBV25-1 to TRBJ2-1, with D perhaps matching TRBD1 (5 bases). Germline V lookup: CDR1 MGHDK, CDR2 SYGVNS. There are 15 residues in the CDR3. V shed 5 bases and J shed 4 bases, with 15 bases lying between them. The CDR3 here is CASSPNLDRYNEQFF. The CDR3 DNA reads TGTGCCAGCAGTCCCAACCTCGACAGATACAATGAGCAGTTCTTC.

Written as DNA, the CDR3 is TGTGCCAGCAGTCCGGGACAGTTCAGCGCAGATACGCAGTATTTT. Translated, it gives CASSPGQFSADTQYF. The V and J genes are TRBV12-3 or TRBV12-4 and TRBJ2-3, with 7 bases lining up with TRBD1. With V trimmed by 5 bases and J by 4 bases, 9 bases remained unmatched. The CDR3 sequence is 15 residues long.

The CDR3 sequence is CSVTLTQSQETQYF. The CDR3 bases are TGCAGCGTCACACTGACGCAGTCGCAGGAGACCCAGTACTTC. The chain combines TRBV29-1 with TRBJ2-5; D call uncertain. Trimming pared 6 bases from V and 5 bases from J, leaving 19 bases between. The CDR3 consists of 14 residues. Germline CDR1 SQVTM, CDR2 ANQGSEA.

J is TRBJ2-2 and V is TRBV3-1, with D hard to call. The V end lost 1 base, the J end lost 6 bases, and 6 bases lay between the germline ends. The CDR3 consists of 13 residues. Germline V gene sequence: CDR1 LGHDT, CDR2 YNNKEL (reference sequence). In DNA form, the CDR3 reads TGTGCCAGCAGCCAAGCCCAGTCCGGGGAGCTGTTTTTT. It is translated as CASSQAQSGELFF.

About this clonotype: A read error may account for a junction end that differs from germline. V usage is TRBV2 and J usage is TRBJ1-1; D is perhaps TRBD1 (5 bases). The germline gives CDR1 SNHLY, CDR2 FYNNEI. This CDR3 is 13 amino acids long. The CDR3 coding sequence is TGTGCCAGCATTGGGGCGAGGGGTTGGCTTGCGGAATTT. Encoded protein: CASIGARGWLAEF.